This T cell receptor beta chain was recovered during a study of blood T cell repertoires in COVID-19. Study at large: Specimens from acute and convalescent COVID-19 originated in the United States, Italy and Spain. T cells, B-cell-depleted T cells, or PBMCs supplied cDNA or gDNA.

In the source study's methods: Amplification from reference gene primers served as the basis for estimated nucleated cell counts. Data came from immunoSEQ multiplex PCR; TCRdb stores just in-frame clones and leaves some out. V and J calls and clone size are as listed in that table; D and trimming were resolved from the DNA. The sample shows around 170,000 clones, roughly four fifths of them seen only once. There are a few counts of this clone. The sequence derives from a woman in her thirties or forties with acute or convalescent COVID-19. Material: peripheral blood.

The CDR3 loop reads CASSDQRTGGYYEQYF. DNA for the CDR3: TGTGCCAGCAGTGATCAGAGGACAGGGGGCTACTACGAGCAGTACTTC. This chain uses TRBV25-1 with TRBJ2-7; the match to TRBD1 covers 11 bases. After removal of 3 bases from V and 3 bases from J, the junction contained 7 bases not matched to a gene. Germline V gives CDR1 MGHDK, CDR2 SYGVNS. CDR3 size: 16 residues.